This TCR beta chain was recorded in a study of post-analysis software for immune sequencing data. The TCR beta cDNA libraries contained unique molecular identifiers. T cells, about 0.95 to 11 million of them, yielded hundreds of thousands of cDNA molecules. MiXCR was run by TCRdb on the PCR reads, yielding one entry per CDR3 protein. The profile covers fewer than 850,000 distinct CDR3 sequences, with 40% to 55% appearing a single time and roughly 5% taken by the ten largest. The CDR3 contains 13 residues. Germline V gives CDR1 MNHEY, CDR2 SMNVEV (reference sequence). Trimming took 4 bases from V and 6 from J; bases not matched to a gene: 5. This clonotype has a handful of counts. Antigen unknown. Overall study findings and caveats: The study found significantly lower normalized Chao1 diversity in multiple sclerosis patients than in controls. TRBV segments more frequent in patients than in controls numbered five and included TRBV5-6, TRBV5-1 and TRBV20-1.

This TCR came from a girl between 5 and 17 years old with multiple sclerosis. The chain combines TRBV27 with TRBJ2-7; 8 positions match TRBD1. The sample comprised blood. Written as DNA, the CDR3 is TGTGCCAGCAGTTATGGACAGGGCCCCGAGCAGTACTTC. Translated: CASSYGQGPEQYF.